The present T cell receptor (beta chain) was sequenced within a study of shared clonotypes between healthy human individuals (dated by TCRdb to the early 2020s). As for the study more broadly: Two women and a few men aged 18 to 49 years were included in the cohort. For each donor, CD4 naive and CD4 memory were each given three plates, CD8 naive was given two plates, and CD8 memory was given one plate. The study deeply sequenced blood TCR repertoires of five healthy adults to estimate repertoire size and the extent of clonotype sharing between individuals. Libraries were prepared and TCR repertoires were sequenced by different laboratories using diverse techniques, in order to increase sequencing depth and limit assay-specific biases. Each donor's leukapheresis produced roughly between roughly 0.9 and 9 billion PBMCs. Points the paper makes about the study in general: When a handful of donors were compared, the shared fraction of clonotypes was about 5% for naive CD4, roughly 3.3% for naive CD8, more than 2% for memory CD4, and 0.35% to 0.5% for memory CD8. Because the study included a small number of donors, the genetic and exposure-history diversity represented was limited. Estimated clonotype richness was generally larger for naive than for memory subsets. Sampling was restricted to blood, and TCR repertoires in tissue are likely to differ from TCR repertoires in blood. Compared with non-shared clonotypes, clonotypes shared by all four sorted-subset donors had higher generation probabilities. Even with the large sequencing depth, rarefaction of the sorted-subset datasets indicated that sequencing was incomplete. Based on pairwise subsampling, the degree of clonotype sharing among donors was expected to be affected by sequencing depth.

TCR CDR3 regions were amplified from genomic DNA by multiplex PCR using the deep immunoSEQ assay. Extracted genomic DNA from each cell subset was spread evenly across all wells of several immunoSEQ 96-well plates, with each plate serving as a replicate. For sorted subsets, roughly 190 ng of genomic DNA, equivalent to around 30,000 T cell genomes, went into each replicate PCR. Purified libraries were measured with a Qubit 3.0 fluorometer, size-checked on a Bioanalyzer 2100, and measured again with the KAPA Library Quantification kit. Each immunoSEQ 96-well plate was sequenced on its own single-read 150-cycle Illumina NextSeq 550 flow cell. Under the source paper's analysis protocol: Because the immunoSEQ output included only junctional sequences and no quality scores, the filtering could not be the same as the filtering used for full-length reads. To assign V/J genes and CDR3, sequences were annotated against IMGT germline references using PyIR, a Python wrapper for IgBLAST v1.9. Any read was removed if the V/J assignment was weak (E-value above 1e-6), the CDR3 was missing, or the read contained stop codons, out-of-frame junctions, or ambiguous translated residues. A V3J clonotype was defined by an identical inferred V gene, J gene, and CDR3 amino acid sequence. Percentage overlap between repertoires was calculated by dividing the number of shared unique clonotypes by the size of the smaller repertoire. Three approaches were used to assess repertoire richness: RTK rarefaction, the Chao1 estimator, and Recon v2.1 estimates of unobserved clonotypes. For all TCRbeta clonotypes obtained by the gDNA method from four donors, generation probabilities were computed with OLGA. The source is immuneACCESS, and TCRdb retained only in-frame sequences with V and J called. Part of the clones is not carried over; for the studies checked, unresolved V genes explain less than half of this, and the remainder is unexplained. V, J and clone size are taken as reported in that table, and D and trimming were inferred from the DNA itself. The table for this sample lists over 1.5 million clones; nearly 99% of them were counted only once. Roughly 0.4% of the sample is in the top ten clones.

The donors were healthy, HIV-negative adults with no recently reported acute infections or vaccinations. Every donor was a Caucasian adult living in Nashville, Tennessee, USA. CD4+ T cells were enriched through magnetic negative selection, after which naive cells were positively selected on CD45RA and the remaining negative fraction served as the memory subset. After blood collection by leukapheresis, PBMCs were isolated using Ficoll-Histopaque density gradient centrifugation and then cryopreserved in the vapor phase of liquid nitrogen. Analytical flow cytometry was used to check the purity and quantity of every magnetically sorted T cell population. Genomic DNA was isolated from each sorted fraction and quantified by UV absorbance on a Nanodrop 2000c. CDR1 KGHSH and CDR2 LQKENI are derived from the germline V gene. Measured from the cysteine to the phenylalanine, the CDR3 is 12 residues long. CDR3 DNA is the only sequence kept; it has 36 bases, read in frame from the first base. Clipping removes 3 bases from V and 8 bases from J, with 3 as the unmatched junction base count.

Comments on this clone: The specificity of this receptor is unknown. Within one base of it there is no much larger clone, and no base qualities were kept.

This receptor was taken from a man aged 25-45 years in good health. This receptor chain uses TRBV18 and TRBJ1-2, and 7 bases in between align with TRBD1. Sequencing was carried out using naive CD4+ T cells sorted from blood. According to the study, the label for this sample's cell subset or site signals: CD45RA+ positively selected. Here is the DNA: TGTGCCAGCTCACCTTGGGGACAGGGCTACACCTTC. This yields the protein CASSPWGQGYTF.